A single sample gave rise to the 15 T cell receptor beta chains below, sequenced in a study of cytomegalovirus exposure and HLA in healthy donors. Primers included in the PCR were 60 Vbeta and 13 Jbeta primers. Generated by immunoSEQ multiplex PCR, the TCRdb table keeps only in-frame clones and is missing some. The data show 100,000 or so clones, roughly three quarters seen once. The sample consisted of PBMCs. These receptor sequences come from a man aged 25-40 years in good health and CMV-seronegative.

CDR3 DNA: TGTGCCAGCAGCCAAATAAGCGGGACAGGGGACGAGCAGTACTTC. It translates to CASSQISGTGDEQYF. V is TRBV11-3 and J is TRBJ2-7; TRBD1 matches 10 bases. V was clipped by 5 bases and J by 5 bases; unmatched bases: 9. The CDR3 loop spans 15 amino acids. Germline loops: CDR1 SGHNT, CDR2 YENEEA.

The J gene is TRBJ1-1, the V gene TRBV5-1, with D possibly matching TRBD1 (5 bases). The V end lost 6 bases, the J end lost 4 bases, and 16 bases lay between the germline ends. The CDR3 spans 14 residues. Germline values: CDR1 SGHRS, CDR2 YFSETQ. CDR3 sequence reads: CASTARATGTEAFF. In DNA form, the CDR3 reads TGCGCCAGCACAGCCAGGGCGACCGGCACTGAAGCTTTCTTT.

The J gene is TRBJ2-7, the V gene TRBV7-2; D remains unclear. CDR1 is SGHTA and CDR2 is FQGNSA in the germline V gene. Trimming took off 3 bases at V and 1 base at J, with 10 bases between the two ends. The CDR3 is 14 amino acids. The CDR3 spells CASSFGGNSYEQYF. CDR3 DNA: TGTGCCAGCAGCTTCGGCGGTAATTCCTACGAGCAGTACTTC.

The CDR3 DNA reads as TGTGCCAGCAGCCGGGGACTAGCGGGAAGAGGCGAGCAGTACTTC. Translating it yields CASSRGLAGRGEQYF. This rearrangement joins TRBV5-4 to TRBJ2-7; 13 nucleotides match TRBD2. V was clipped by 4 bases and J by 6 bases; unmatched bases: 7. CDR1 and CDR2 from the germline V gene are SGHNT and YYREEE (reference sequence). CDR3 length: 15 residues.

The chain links TRBV18 to TRBJ2-5; D is perhaps TRBD1 (5 bases). Trimming cost V 1 base and J 5 bases, with 17 bases left between them. The CDR3 length is 16 residues. From germline, CDR1 is KGHSH and CDR2 LQKENI. CDR3 protein: CASSPRRDSKGETQYF. In DNA, the CDR3 is TGTGCCAGCTCACCACGTCGAGACTCTAAGGGGGAGACCCAGTACTTC.

The V gene is TRBV20-1, the J gene TRBJ1-3; D unclear. This CDR3 is built from 11 residues. The germline gives CDR1 DFQATT, CDR2 SNEGSKA (reference sequence). The V and J ends lost 2 bases and 8 bases respectively, with 7 bases between them. CDR3 sequence (DNA): TGCAGTGCTAGAATACTCGACACCATATATTTT. This translates into CSARILDTIYF.

The CDR3 loop is CASSGGTGFPYEQYF. The DNA for the CDR3 is TGTGCCAGCAGTGGCGGGACAGGCTTTCCCTACGAGCAGTACTTC. V usage is TRBV6-1 and J usage is TRBJ2-7, with 8 bases that match TRBD1. V lost 4 bases to trimming and J lost 2 bases; unmatched junction nucleotides: 7. The CDR3 sequence is 15 residues long. Per germline, CDR1 MNHNS and CDR2 SASEGT.

The rearrangement joins TRBV11-3 to TRBJ2-5; TRBD2 agrees at 7 bases. Looked up from germline, CDR1 is SGHNT and CDR2 is YENEEA. Germline trimming cut 6 bases from V and 3 bases from J; bases unmatched to any gene: 7. This CDR3 is built from 14 residues. CDR3 loop: CASSIGGSKETQYF. In DNA form, the CDR3 reads TGTGCCAGCAGTATCGGGGGGAGTAAAGAGACCCAGTACTTC.

Remarks on this clone: Other DNA sequences from this sample encode an identical CDR3 as well. The chain uses TRBV28 and TRBJ1-5, with D maybe TRBD1 (6 bases). The CDR3 covers 16 residues. The V end lost 3 bases, the J end lost 1 base, and 13 bases lay between the germline ends. From germline, CDR1 is MDHEN and CDR2 SYDVKM. The CDR3 region is CASSLGGAISNQPQHF. The CDR3 DNA follows: TGTGCCAGCAGTTTGGGGGGGGCCATCAGCAATCAGCCCCAGCATTTT.

This chain links TRBV21-1 with TRBJ1-1; no DNA check was done on the table's D call, TRBD1. TRBV21-1 is flagged as a pseudogene. The CDR3 totals 16 residues. The CDR3 loop reads CASSKEVAGGLTEAFF. CDR3 DNA: TGTGCCAGCAGCAAAGAAGTTGCAGGTGGGTTAACTGAAGCTTTCTTT.

The chain uses TRBV19 and TRBJ1-2; D ambiguous. CDR1 and CDR2 (germline): LNHDA, SQIVND (reference sequence). V lost 8 bases, J lost 3 bases, and 16 bases lay in between. This CDR3 spans 14 amino acids. The CDR3, as DNA: TGTGCCAGTGTAAACCCCACAAGTGACTATGGCTACACCTTC. Protein: CASVNPTSDYGYTF.

This clone turned up a few times. V gene TRBV28 combines with J gene TRBJ1-2; D may be TRBD1 (5 bases). Germline CDR1 MDHEN, CDR2 SYDVKM. Between the trimmed V and J ends, which lost 4 bases and 1 base, there was a span of 7 bases. This CDR3 has 13 residues. CDR3 in DNA: TGTGCCAGCAGTTCCGGGGGTAACTATGGCTACACCTTC. Its translation is CASSSGGNYGYTF.

The chain employs TRBV25-1 and TRBJ2-7; D gene ambiguous. The CDR3 totals 16 residues. Germline V gene lookup returns CDR1 MGHDK and CDR2 SYGVNS. Trimming took 3 bases from V and 1 from J, leaving 16 bases between them. This CDR3 reads CASSDPTWAGSYEQYF. The DNA for the CDR3 is TGTGCCAGCAGTGACCCTACGTGGGCAGGTTCCTACGAGCAGTACTTC.

This chain connects TRBV4-1 to TRBJ2-1, with TRBD2 identical over 11 bases. V shed 0 bases and J 5 bases; nucleotides not matched to a gene: 9. Per germline, CDR1 MGHRA and CDR2 YSYEKL. The CDR3 extends over 18 amino acids. The CDR3 sequence: CASSQDHTSGRFDNEQFF. In DNA, the CDR3 is TGCGCCAGCAGCCAAGATCACACTAGCGGGAGATTCGACAATGAGCAGTTCTTC.

The chain has TRBV16 and TRBJ2-5; D is perhaps TRBD1 (5 bases). Trimming cost V 3 bases and J 2 bases, with 16 bases left between them. Germline loops: CDR1 KGHSY, CDR2 FQNENV. This CDR3 region has 16 residues. The CDR3 bases are TGTGCCAGCAGCCATGGGCCCAGTAGGGGACAAGAGACCCAGTACTTC. Protein sequence: CASSHGPSRGQETQYF.